These T cell receptor beta chains were read from a single sample in a study of blood T cell repertoires in COVID-19. Assay: immunoSEQ multiplex PCR; the TCRdb copy retains only in-frame clones and omits some. Among around 72,000 clones listed, over 75% were seen once. Sequencing was done on a sample of peripheral blood. These receptors all come from a man aged 65-85 years with active or convalescent COVID-19. The CDR3 runs from the conserved cysteine through the conserved F or W. The D gene is left open where the match is weak. Only part of the rows carry a size: once, few, many, or a class if the clone is expanded.

V,D,size,J,CDR3,DNA
TRBV18,TRBD1,NA,TRBJ1-2,CASSRWGRGIEANYGYTF,TGTGCCAGCTCGCGGTGGGGCAGGGGGATCGAAGCTAACTATGGCTACACCTTC
TRBV6-2/TRBV6-3,NA,NA,TRBJ1-4,CASSYSSGSGEKLFF,TGTGCCAGCAGTTACTCCAGCGGGAGCGGGGAAAAACTGTTTTTT
TRBV5-1,NA,NA,TRBJ2-7,CASSSLGLTYEQYF,TGCGCCAGCAGCTCCTTGGGGCTAACCTACGAGCAGTACTTC
TRBV6-1,NA,NA,TRBJ1-1,CASSGSPPVFGTEAFF,TGTGCCAGCAGTGGATCTCCTCCCGTATTCGGGACAGAAGCTTTCTTT
TRBV4-2,TRBD1,NA,TRBJ2-1,CASSQETGRVYNEQFF,TGTGCCAGCAGCCAAGAGACAGGGCGCGTGTACAATGAGCAGTTCTTC
TRBV27,TRBD1,NA,TRBJ2-7,CASRRDRGTSYEQYF,TGTGCCAGCAGACGGGACAGGGGCACTTCCTACGAGCAGTACTTC
TRBV12-1,NA,NA,TRBJ1-1,CASSFVAGARVGLTEAFF,TGTGCCAGCAGCTTTGTCGCGGGGGCCCGGGTTGGCCTCACTGAAGCTTTCTTT
TRBV6-4,NA,NA,TRBJ2-6,CASRPGSTSSGANVLTF,TGTGCCAGCCGTCCGGGTTCCACCTCTAGTGGGGCCAACGTCCTGACTTTC
TRBV5-4,TRBD1,NA,TRBJ1-2,CASSDGQGGRNYGYTF,TGTGCCAGCAGCGATGGACAGGGAGGTCGGAACTATGGCTACACCTTC
TRBV7-2,NA,NA,TRBJ1-1,CASSPRTGTINTEAFF,TGTGCCAGCAGCCCGAGAACCGGGACAATCAACACTGAAGCTTTCTTT
TRBV6-5,TRBD1,NA,TRBJ1-6,CASIRDRAGNSPLHF,TGTGCCAGCATTCGGGACAGGGCTGGGAATTCACCCCTCCACTTT
TRBV5-6,TRBD1,NA,TRBJ1-1,CASSFYSGQGNTEAFF,TGTGCCAGCAGCTTTTATTCCGGACAGGGAAACACTGAAGCTTTCTTT
TRBV2,NA,NA,TRBJ1-3,CASSERGTRRSGNTIYF,TGTGCCAGCAGTGAAAGGGGGACCCGCCGATCTGGAAACACCATATATTTT
TRBV7-9,TRBD1,NA,TRBJ1-1,CASSPKGRGDTEAFF,TGTGCCAGCAGCCCGAAGGGCAGGGGGGACACTGAAGCTTTCTTT
TRBV7-3,TRBD2,NA,TRBJ2-3,CASSLWASGNTDTQYF,TGTGCCAGCAGCTTATGGGCTAGCGGAAACACAGATACGCAGTATTTT
TRBV4-1,NA,few,TRBJ2-1,CASSLIRQGGVPNEQFF,TGCGCCAGCAGCCTCATCCGACAGGGAGGAGTTCCCAATGAGCAGTTCTTC
TRBV6-2/TRBV6-3,TRBD1,NA,TRBJ1-5,CASSYLTGGEEPQHF,TGTGCCAGCAGTTACTTGACAGGGGGTGAGGAGCCCCAGCATTTT
TRBV19,TRBD1,NA,TRBJ1-5,CASSRDRDSSQPQHF,TGTGCCAGTAGTCGGGACAGGGACTCTTCTCAGCCCCAGCATTTT
TRBV19,TRBD1,NA,TRBJ2-2,CASGQGPNTGELFF,TGTGCCAGTGGACAGGGGCCCAACACCGGGGAGCTGTTTTTT
TRBV3-1/TRBV3-2,NA,NA,TRBJ2-5,CASSQEGGKTQYF,TGTGCCAGCAGCCAAGAAGGGGGAAAGACCCAGTACTTC
TRBV6-5,TRBD1,NA,TRBJ2-7,CASSFGTGGYEQYF,TGTGCCAGCAGCTTCGGGACAGGCGGGTACGAGCAGTACTTC
TRBV6-5,TRBD1,NA,TRBJ1-3,CASSVGQGIRGSIYF,TGTGCCAGCAGCGTGGGACAGGGTATTCGGGGCTCCATATATTTT
TRBV30,NA,NA,TRBJ1-2,CAWSVGGAGFYGYTF,TGTGCCTGGAGTGTGGGGGGGGCAGGATTCTATGGCTACACCTTC
TRBV30,TRBD1,NA,TRBJ2-5,CASRQGGRETQYF,TGTGCCTCCAGACAGGGGGGGAGAGAGACCCAGTACTTC
TRBV28,NA,NA,TRBJ2-7,CASSSGTMPTMEYF,TGTGCCAGCAGTTCCGGGACAATGCCTACGATGGAGTACTTC
TRBV2,TRBD2,NA,TRBJ2-3,CASSRWTSGTFTDTQYF,TGTGCCAGCAGTAGATGGACTAGCGGGACCTTCACAGATACGCAGTATTTT
TRBV4-1,TRBD2,once,TRBJ2-2,CASSHGLAHNTGELFF,TGCGCCAGCAGCCACGGACTAGCGCATAACACCGGGGAGCTGTTTTTT
TRBV3-1/TRBV3-2,TRBD2,NA,TRBJ2-1,CASSQGSSGGHYRYNEQFF,TGTGCCAGCAGCCAAGGGTCTAGCGGCGGTCACTACCGGTACAATGAGCAGTTCTTC
TRBV12-3/TRBV12-4,NA,NA,TRBJ2-7,CASRERGEQYF,TGTGCCAGCCGGGAGAGGGGAGAGCAGTACTTC
TRBV27,NA,once,TRBJ1-5,CASSLRHDSNQPQHF,TGTGCCAGCAGTTTGCGGCACGATAGCAATCAGCCCCAGCATTTT
TRBV9,NA,NA,TRBJ1-1,CASSAREYTEAFF,TGTGCCAGCAGCGCTCGAGAGTACACTGAAGCTTTCTTT
TRBV6-5,NA,once,TRBJ2-7,CASSYSRTAQSYEQYF,TGTGCCAGCAGTTACTCGAGGACAGCGCAATCCTACGAGCAGTACTTC
TRBV4-2,TRBD1,NA,TRBJ1-2,CASSQALTGGVGGYTF,TGTGCCAGCAGCCAAGCGTTGACAGGGGGCGTTGGTGGCTACACCTTC
TRBV4-2,NA,NA,TRBJ2-2,CASSLQAANTGELFF,TGTGCCAGCAGCCTGCAGGCTGCGAACACCGGGGAGCTGTTTTTT
TRBV28,NA,NA,TRBJ1-2,CASRIQGGSGYTF,TGTGCCAGCAGAATACAGGGCGGGAGTGGCTACACCTTC
TRBV28,NA,NA,TRBJ2-1,CASLGGLSSYNEQFF,TGTGCCAGCCTAGGGGGTTTAAGCTCCTACAATGAGCAGTTCTTC
TRBV5-1,TRBD2,NA,TRBJ2-1,CASSQSSGSSYNEQFF,TGCGCCAGCAGCCAATCGAGCGGGAGTAGCTACAATGAGCAGTTCTTC
TRBV19,NA,NA,TRBJ1-1,CASSKGTTNTEAFF,TGTGCCAGTAGTAAAGGGACAACGAACACTGAAGCTTTCTTT
TRBV5-1,NA,NA,TRBJ2-3,CASSLLGHPSTDTQYF,TGCGCCAGCAGCTTGTTGGGACACCCTAGCACAGATACGCAGTATTTT
TRBV7-9,NA,NA,TRBJ1-1,CASSFSRVGTEAFF,TGTGCCAGCAGCTTCTCCCGGGTTGGCACTGAAGCTTTCTTT
TRBV28,NA,NA,TRBJ1-1,CASIMGGWWAEAFF,TGTGCCAGCATCATGGGGGGGTGGTGGGCTGAAGCTTTCTTT
TRBV5-1,TRBD1,NA,TRBJ2-1,CASSFSGQGGYEQFF,TGCGCCAGCAGCTTCTCGGGACAGGGGGGATATGAGCAGTTCTTC
TRBV19,TRBD2,NA,TRBJ2-1,CASSSRTSGVSYNEQFF,TGTGCCAGTAGTAGCCGGACTAGCGGGGTCTCCTACAATGAGCAGTTCTTC
TRBV6-1,NA,once,TRBJ1-1,CASSLREAAEAFF,TGTGCCAGCAGCCTCCGGGAGGCCGCTGAAGCTTTCTTT
TRBV29-1,NA,NA,TRBJ1-4,CSVGRTNEKLFF,TGCAGCGTGGGGCGAACTAATGAAAAACTGTTTTTT
TRBV19,NA,once,TRBJ1-1,CASLGNRLLPEAFF,TGTGCCAGTCTGGGGAACAGGCTGCTTCCTGAAGCTTTCTTT